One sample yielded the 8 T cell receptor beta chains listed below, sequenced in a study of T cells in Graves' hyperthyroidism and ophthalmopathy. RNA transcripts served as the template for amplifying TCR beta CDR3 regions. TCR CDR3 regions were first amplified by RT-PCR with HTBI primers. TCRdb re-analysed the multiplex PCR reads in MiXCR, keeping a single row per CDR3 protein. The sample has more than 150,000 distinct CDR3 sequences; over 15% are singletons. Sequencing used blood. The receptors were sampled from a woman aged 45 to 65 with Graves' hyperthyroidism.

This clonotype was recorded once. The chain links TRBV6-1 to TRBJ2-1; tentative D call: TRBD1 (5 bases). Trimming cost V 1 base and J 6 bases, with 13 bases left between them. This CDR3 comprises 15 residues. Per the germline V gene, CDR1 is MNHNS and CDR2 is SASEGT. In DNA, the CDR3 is TGTGCCAGCAGTGAAGGGCAGGGTGACAGCAATGAGCAGTTCTTC. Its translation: CASSEGQGDSNEQFF.

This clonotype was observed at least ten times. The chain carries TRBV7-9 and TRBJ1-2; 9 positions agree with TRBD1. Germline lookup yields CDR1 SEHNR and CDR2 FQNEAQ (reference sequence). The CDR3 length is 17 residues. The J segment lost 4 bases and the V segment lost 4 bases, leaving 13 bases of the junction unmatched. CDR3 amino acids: CASSSPRFGTGTYGYTF. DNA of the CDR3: TGTGCCAGCAGCTCCCCAAGGTTCGGGACAGGGACCTATGGCTACACCTTC.

CDR3 loop: CASSSLRGTSGGTDTQYF. The CDR3 coding sequence is TGTGCCAGCAGCTCCCTCCGCGGAACTAGCGGAGGCACAGATACGCAGTATTTT. The chain couples TRBV7-9 to TRBJ2-3; 8 nucleotides match TRBD2. This CDR3 is built from 18 residues. The J segment lost 1 base and the V segment lost 4 bases, leaving 13 bases of the junction unmatched. In germline, CDR1 is SEHNR, CDR2 FQNEAQ (reference sequence).

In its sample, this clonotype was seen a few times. CDR3 sequence (DNA): TGTGCCAGCAGCGACGATGGACAGGTCAGGCGTGGCTACACCTTC. It codes for CASSDDGQVRRGYTF. The chain is built from TRBV7-2 and TRBJ1-2; 7 positions match TRBD1. CDR1 is SGHTA, CDR2 FQGNSA, per germline. The trim removed 5 bases at V and 7 bases at J, leaving 13 bases unmatched. This CDR3 spans 15 amino acids.

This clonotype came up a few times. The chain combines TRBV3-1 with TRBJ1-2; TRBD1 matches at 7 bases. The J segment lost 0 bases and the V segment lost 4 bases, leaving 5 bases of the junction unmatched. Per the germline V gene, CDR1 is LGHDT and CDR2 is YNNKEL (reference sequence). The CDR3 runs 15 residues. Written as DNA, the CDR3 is TGTGCCAGCAGCCCTCGGGACAGCGCTAACTATGGCTACACCTTC. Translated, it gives CASSPRDSANYGYTF.

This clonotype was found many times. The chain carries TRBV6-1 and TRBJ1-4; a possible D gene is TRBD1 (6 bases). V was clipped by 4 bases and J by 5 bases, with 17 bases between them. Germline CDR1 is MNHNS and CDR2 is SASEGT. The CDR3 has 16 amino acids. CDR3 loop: CASSVRKQGPNEKLFF. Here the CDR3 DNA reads TGTGCCAGCAGTGTACGAAAACAGGGACCGAATGAAAAACTGTTTTTT.

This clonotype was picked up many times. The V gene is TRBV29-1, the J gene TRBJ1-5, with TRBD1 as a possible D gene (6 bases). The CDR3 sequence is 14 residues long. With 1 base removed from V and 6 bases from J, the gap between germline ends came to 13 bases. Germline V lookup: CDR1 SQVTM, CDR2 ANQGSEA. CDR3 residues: CSVEGGGAGQPQHF. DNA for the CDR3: TGCAGCGTTGAAGGTGGGGGGGCTGGTCAGCCCCAGCATTTT. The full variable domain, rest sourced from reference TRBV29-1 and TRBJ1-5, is SAVISQKPSRDICQRGTSLTIQCQVDSQVTMMFWYRQQPGQSLTLIATANQGSEATYESGFVIDKFPISRPNLTFSTLTVSNMSPEDSSIYLCSVEGGGAGQPQHFGDGTRLSIL.

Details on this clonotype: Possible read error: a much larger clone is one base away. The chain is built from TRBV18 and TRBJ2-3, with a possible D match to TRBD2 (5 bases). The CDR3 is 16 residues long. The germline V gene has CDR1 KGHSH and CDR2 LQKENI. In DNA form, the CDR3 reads TGTGCCAGCCCACCAATTCCGGCTAGCAGCACAGATACGCAGTATTTT. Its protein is CASPPIPASSTDTQYF.